These 2 T cell receptor beta chains were sequenced from one sample in a study of blood T cell repertoires in COVID-19. Sequencing used immunoSEQ multiplex PCR; TCRdb keeps in-frame clones, though not all of them. The table shows roughly 430,000 clones, with roughly 90% occurring only once. Sequenced: PBMCs or T cells enriched from blood (not recorded which). The receptors were gathered from a woman in her late teens or twenties who had been exposed to COVID-19.

The chain combines TRBV5-6 with TRBJ1-3; no definite D call. The CDR3 length is 14 residues. Germline loops: CDR1 SGHDT, CDR2 YYEEEE. V lost 4 bases to trimming and J lost 6 bases, with 14 bases between them. The CDR3 region is CASSVAGSVNTIYF. The CDR3 DNA follows: TGTGCCAGCAGCGTGGCCGGGAGTGTAAACACCATATATTTT.

This chain connects TRBV4-1 to TRBJ2-2; perhaps TRBD2 as D (5 bases). Deletions cut 3 bases from V and 6 bases from J, with 11 bases between. The germline V gene has CDR1 MGHRA and CDR2 YSYEKL. The length of the CDR3 is 14 residues. CDR3 DNA sequence: TGCGCCAGCAGCCATGAGGGTGGGCCCGGGGAGCTGTTTTTT. Its protein product is CASSHEGGPGELFF.